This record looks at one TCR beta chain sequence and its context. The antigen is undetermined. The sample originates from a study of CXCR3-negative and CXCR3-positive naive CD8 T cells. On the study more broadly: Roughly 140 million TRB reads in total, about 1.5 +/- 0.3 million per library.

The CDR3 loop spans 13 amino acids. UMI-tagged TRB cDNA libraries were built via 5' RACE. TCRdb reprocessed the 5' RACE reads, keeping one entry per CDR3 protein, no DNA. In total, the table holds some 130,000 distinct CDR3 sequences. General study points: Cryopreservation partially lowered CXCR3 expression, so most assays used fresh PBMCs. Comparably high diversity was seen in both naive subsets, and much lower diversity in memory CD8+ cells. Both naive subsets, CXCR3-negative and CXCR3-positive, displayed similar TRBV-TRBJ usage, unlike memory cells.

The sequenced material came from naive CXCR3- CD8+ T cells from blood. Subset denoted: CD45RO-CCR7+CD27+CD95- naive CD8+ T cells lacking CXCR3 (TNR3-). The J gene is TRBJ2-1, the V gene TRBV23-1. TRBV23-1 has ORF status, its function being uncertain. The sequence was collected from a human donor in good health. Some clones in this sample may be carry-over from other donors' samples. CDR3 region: CASSQSKGQEQFF.